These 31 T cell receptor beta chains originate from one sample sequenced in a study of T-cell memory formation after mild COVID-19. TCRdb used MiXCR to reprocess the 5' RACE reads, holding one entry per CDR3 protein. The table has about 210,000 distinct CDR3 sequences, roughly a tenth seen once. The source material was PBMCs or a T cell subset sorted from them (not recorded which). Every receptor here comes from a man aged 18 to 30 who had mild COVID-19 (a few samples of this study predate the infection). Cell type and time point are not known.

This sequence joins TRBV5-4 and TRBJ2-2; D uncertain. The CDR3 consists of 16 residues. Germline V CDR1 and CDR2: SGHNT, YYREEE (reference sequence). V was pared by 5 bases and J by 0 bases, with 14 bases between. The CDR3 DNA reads TGTGCCAGCAGTCTCCCGGGCGTCGCGAACACCGGGGAGCTGTTTTTT. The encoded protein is CASSLPGVANTGELFF.

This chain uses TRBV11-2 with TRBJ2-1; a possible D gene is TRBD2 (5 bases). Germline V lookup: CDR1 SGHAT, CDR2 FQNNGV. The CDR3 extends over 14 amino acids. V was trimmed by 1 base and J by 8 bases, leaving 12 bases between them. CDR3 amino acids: CASSLGGALDEQFF. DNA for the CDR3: TGTGCCAGCAGCTTAGGGGGAGCCCTCGATGAGCAGTTCTTC.

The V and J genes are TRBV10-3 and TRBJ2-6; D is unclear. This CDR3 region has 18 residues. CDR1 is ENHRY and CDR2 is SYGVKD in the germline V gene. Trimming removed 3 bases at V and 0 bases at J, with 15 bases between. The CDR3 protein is CAISDNQVPASGANVLTF. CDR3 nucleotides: TGTGCCATCAGTGACAACCAGGTCCCCGCCTCTGGGGCCAACGTCCTGACTTTC.

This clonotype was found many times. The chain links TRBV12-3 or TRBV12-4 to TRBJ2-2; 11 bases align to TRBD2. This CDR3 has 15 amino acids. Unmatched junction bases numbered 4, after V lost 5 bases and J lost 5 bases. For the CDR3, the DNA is TGTGCCAGCAGTCAAAGACTAGCGGGGACCGGGGAGCTGTTTTTT. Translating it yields CASSQRLAGTGELFF.

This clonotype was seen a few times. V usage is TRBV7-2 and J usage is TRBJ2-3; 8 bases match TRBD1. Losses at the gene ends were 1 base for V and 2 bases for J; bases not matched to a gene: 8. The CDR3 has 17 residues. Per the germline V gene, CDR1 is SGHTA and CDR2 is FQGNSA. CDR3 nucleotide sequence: TGTGCCAGCAGCTTAGTGTGGGCCAGGGGGCTCACAGATACGCAGTATTTT. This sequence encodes CASSLVWARGLTDTQYF.

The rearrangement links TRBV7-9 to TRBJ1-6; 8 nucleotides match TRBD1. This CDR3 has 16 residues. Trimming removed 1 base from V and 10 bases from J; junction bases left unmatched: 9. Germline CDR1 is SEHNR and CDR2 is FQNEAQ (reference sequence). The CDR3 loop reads CASSLERTGLGSPLHF. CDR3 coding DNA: TGTGCCAGCAGCTTAGAGCGGACAGGGTTGGGATCACCCCTCCACTTT.

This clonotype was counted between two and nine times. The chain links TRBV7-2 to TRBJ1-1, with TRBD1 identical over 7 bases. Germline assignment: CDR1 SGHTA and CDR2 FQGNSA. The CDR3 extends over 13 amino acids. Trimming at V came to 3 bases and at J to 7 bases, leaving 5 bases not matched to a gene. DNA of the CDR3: TGTGCCAGCAGCTTTCAAGGGGGCTATGAAGCTTTCTTT. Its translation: CASSFQGGYEAFF. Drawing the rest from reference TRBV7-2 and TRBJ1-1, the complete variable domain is GAGVSQSPSNKVTEKGKDVELRCDPISGHTALYWYRQSLGQGLEFLIYFQGNSAPDKSGLPSDRFSAERTGGSVSTLTIQRTQQEDSAVYLCASSFQGGYEAFFGQGTRLTVV.

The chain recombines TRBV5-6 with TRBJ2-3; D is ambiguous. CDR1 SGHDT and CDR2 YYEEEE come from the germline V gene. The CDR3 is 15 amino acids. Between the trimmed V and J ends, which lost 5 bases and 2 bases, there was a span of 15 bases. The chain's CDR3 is CASRRSGYYTDTQYF. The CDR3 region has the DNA TGTGCCAGCAGGCGGTCGGGCTATTACACAGATACGCAGTATTTT.

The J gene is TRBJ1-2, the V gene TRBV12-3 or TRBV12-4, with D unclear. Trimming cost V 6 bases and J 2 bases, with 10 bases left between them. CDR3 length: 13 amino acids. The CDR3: CASSRTGNYGYTF. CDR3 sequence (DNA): TGTGCCAGCAGCCGGACTGGAAACTATGGCTACACCTTC.

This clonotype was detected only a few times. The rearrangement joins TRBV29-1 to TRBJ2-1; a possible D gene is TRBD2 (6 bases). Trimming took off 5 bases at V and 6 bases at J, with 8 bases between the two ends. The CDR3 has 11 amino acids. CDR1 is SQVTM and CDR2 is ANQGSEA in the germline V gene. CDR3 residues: CSVLGGNEQFF. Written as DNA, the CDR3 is TGCAGCGTTTTGGGGGGCAATGAGCAGTTCTTC.

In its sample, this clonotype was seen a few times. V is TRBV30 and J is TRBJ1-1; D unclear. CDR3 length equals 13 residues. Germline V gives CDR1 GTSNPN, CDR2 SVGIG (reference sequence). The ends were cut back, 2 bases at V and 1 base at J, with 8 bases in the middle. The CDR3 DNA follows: TGTGCCTGGAGTTCGCAGTCGAACACTGAAGCTTTCTTT. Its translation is CAWSSQSNTEAFF. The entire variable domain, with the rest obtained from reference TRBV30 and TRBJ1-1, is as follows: SQTIHQWPATLVQPVGSPLSLECTVEGTSNPNLYWYRQAAGRGLQLLFYSVGIGQISSEVPQNLSASRPQDRQFILSSKKLLLSDSGFYLCAWSSQSNTEAFFGQGTRLTVV.

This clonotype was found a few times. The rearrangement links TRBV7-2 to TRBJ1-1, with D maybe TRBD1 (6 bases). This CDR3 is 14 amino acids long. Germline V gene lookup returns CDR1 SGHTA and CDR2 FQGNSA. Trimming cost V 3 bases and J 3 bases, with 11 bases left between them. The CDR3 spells CASSFYRVDTEAFF. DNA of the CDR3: TGTGCCAGCAGCTTCTACAGGGTGGACACTGAAGCTTTCTTT.

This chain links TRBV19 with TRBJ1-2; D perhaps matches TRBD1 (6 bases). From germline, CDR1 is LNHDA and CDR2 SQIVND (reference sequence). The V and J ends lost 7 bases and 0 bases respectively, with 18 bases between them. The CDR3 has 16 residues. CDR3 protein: CASKDSLAPTNYGYTF. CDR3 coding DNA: TGTGCCAGTAAGGACAGCCTCGCACCAACTAACTATGGCTACACCTTC.

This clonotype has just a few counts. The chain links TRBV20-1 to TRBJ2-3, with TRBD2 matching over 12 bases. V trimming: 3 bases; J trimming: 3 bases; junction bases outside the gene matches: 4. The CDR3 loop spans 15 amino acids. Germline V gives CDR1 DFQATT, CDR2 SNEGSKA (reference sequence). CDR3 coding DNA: TGCAGTGCTAGCGGACTAGCGGGGTATACAGATACGCAGTATTTT. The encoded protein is CSASGLAGYTDTQYF.

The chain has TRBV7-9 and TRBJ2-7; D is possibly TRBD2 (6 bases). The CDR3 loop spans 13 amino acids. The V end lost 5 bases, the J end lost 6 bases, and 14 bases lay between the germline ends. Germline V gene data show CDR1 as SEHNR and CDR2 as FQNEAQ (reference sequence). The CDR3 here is CASSTSGAVEQYF. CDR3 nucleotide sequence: TGTGCCAGCAGCACCTCGGGAGCTGTCGAGCAGTACTTC.

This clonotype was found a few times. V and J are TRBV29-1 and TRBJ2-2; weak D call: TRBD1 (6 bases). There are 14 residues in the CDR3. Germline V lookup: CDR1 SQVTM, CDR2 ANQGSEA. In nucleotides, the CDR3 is TGCGGTACGAAGGGGGTAGGGACGACCGGGGAGCTGTTTTTT. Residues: CGTKGVGTTGELFF.

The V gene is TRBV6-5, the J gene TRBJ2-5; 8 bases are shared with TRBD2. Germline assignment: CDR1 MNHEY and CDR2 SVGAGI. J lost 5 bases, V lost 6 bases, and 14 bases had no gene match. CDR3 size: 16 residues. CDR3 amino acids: CASRRSLAGWGETQYF. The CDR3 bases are TGTGCCAGCAGGAGATCTCTAGCGGGTTGGGGTGAGACCCAGTACTTC.

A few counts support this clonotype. The CDR3 loop reads CASRREVSVETQYF. The DNA of the CDR3 is TGCGCCAGCAGGAGGGAGGTCAGCGTGGAGACCCAGTACTTC. The rearrangement uses TRBV5-1 and TRBJ2-5; maybe TRBD2 (6 bases). The CDR3 covers 14 residues. V lost 5 bases and J lost 5, with 16 bases in between. Germline V gene sequence: CDR1 SGHRS, CDR2 YFSETQ. Looking up the rest from reference TRBV5-1 and TRBJ2-5 gives the full variable domain: KAGVTQTPRYLIKTRGQQVTLSCSPISGHRSVSWYQQTPGQGLQFLFEYFSETQRNKGNFPGRFSGRQFSNSRSEMNVSTLELGDSALYLCASRREVSVETQYFGPGTRLLVL.

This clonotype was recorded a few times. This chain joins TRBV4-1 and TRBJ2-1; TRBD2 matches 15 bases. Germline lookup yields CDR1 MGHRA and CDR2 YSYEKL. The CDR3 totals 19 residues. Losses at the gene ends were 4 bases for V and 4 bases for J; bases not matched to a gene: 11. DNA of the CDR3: TGCGCCAGCAGCCCCGGACTAGCGGGGGGGGGTCGATCATACAATGAGCAGTTCTTC. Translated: CASSPGLAGGGRSYNEQFF.

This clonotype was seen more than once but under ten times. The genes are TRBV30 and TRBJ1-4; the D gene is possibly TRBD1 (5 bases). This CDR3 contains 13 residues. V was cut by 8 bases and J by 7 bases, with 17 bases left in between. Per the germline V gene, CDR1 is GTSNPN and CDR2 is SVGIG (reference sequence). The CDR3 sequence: CATDGTWGEKLFF. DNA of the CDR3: TGTGCCACGGACGGGACCTGGGGTGAAAAACTGTTTTTT.

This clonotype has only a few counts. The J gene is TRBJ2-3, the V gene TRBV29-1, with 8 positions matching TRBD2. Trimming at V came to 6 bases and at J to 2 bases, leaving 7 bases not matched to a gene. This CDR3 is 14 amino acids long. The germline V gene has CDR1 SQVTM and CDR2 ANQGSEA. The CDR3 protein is CSVAGSGATDTQYF. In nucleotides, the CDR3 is TGCAGCGTGGCGGGTAGCGGGGCCACAGATACGCAGTATTTT.

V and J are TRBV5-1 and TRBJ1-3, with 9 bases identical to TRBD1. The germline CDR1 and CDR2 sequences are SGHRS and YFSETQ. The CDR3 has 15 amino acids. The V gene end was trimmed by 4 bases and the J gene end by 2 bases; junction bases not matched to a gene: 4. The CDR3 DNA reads TGCGCCAGCAGCCAGGGACAGGGAGCTGGAAACACCATATATTTT. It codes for CASSQGQGAGNTIYF. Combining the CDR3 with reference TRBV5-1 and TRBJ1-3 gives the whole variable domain KAGVTQTPRYLIKTRGQQVTLSCSPISGHRSVSWYQQTPGQGLQFLFEYFSETQRNKGNFPGRFSGRQFSNSRSEMNVSTLELGDSALYLCASSQGQGAGNTIYFGEGSWLTVV.

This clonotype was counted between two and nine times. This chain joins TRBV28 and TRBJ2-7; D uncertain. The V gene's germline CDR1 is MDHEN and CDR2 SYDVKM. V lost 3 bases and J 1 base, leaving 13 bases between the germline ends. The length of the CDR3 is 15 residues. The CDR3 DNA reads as TGTGCCAGCAGTTTCAACCTGGACGGGTCCTACGAGCAGTACGTC. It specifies CASSFNLDGSYEQYV.

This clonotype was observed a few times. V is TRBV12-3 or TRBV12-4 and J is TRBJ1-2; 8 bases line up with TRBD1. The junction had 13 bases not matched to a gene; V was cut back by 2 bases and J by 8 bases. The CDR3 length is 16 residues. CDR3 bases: TGTGCCAGCAGTTTAATGGGCCGGACAGGGCCCGTAGGCTACACCTTC. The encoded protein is CASSLMGRTGPVGYTF.

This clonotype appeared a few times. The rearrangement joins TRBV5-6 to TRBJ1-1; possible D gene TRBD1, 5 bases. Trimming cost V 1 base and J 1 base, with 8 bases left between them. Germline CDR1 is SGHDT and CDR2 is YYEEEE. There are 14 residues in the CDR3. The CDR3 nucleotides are TGTGCCAGCAGCTTGCTCGGACAGAACACTGAAGCTTTCTTT. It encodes CASSLLGQNTEAFF.

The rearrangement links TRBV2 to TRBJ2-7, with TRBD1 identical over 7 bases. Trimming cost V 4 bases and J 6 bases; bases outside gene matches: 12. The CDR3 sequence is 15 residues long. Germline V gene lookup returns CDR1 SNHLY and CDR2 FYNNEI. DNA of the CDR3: TGTGCCAGCAGTGTCGACAGGGCCCTGCTAAGCGAGCAGTACTTC. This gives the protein CASSVDRALLSEQYF.

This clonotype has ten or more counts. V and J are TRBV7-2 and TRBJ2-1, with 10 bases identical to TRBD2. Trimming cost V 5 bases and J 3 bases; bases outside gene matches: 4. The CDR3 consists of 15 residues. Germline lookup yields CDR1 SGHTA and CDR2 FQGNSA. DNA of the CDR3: TGTGCCAGCAGCCAGCGGGGGGGCCGCTACAATGAGCAGTTCTTC. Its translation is CASSQRGGRYNEQFF.

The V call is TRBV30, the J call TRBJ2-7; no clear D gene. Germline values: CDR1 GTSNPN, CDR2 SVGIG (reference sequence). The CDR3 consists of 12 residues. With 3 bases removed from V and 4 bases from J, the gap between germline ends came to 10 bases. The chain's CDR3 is CAWSPSLYEQYF. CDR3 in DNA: TGTGCCTGGAGCCCCTCGCTGTACGAGCAGTACTTC.

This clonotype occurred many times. The CDR3, as DNA: TGTGCCAGCAGTTACGGCCAAGAGACCCAGTACTTC. Protein sequence: CASSYGQETQYF. This sequence joins TRBV6-2 or TRBV6-3 and TRBJ2-5; D remains ambiguous. Per the germline V gene, CDR1 is MNHEY and CDR2 is SVGEGT. There are 12 residues in the CDR3. V lost 2 bases, J lost 1 base, and 2 bases lay in between.

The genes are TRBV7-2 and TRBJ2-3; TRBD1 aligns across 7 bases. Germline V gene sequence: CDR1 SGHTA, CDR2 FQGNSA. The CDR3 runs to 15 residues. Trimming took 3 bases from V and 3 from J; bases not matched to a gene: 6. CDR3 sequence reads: CASSLDRILTDTQYF. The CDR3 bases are TGTGCCAGCAGCTTGGACAGGATACTAACAGATACGCAGTATTTT.

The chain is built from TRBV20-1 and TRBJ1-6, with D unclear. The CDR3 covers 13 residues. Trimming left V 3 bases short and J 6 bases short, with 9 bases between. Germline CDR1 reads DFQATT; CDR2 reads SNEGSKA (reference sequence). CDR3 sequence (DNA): TGCAGTGCTAGCGGGTCCCCTAATTCACCCCTCCACTTT. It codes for CSASGSPNSPLHF.